Listed below are T cell receptor beta chains from one sample, sequenced in a study of blood T cell repertoires in COVID-19. The method was immunoSEQ multiplex PCR; TCRdb's version includes in-frame clones alone and lacks a portion of them. The sample yields about 160,000 clones, roughly nine tenths seen once. What was sequenced was PBMCs or T cells enriched from blood (not recorded which). These receptors all stem from a woman aged 40 to 55 who had been exposed to COVID-19. Each CDR3 is given with its conserved first and last residue. D genes are given only for firm matches. Clone size, where shown, is once, few, many, or a class for clones that have expanded.

>.|TRBJ2-5|TRBV12-3/TRBV12-4|.
CASSYARGTQYF
TGTGCCAGCAGTTACGCCCGGGGGACCCAGTACTTC
>.|TRBJ1-3|TRBV5-1|.
CASSSSGGNTIYF
TGCGCCAGCAGCTCGTCGGGTGGAAACACCATATATTTT
>.|TRBJ1-2|TRBV28|.
CASTGPYGYTF
TGTGCCAGCACAGGGCCATATGGCTACACCTTC
>.|TRBJ2-7|TRBV18|TRBD2
CASSLRLAEKYEQYF
TGTGCCAGCTCACTTCGACTAGCGGAAAAGTACGAGCAGTACTTC
>.|TRBJ1-4|TRBV9|.
CASSVGSGTTNEKLFF
TGTGCCAGCAGCGTTGGTTCCGGGACTACCAATGAAAAACTGTTTTTT
>.|TRBJ2-7|TRBV25-1|TRBD2
CASSEYGGGRSYEQYF
TGTGCCAGCAGTGAATATGGGGGGGGGAGATCCTACGAGCAGTACTTC
>.|TRBJ2-1|TRBV4-1|TRBD2
CASSQEGAGVLNEQFF
TGCGCCAGCAGCCAAGAGGGAGCGGGGGTTCTCAATGAGCAGTTCTTC
>.|TRBJ2-7|TRBV29-1|TRBD1
CSVVFGRGLSYEQYF
TGCAGCGTTGTCTTCGGCAGGGGGCTCTCCTACGAGCAGTACTTC
>once|TRBJ2-3|TRBV6-6|.
CASRPGASLGTDTQYF
TGTGCCAGCAGGCCGGGAGCCTCCCTGGGCACAGATACGCAGTATTTT
>.|TRBJ2-5|TRBV5-1|.
CASSFPPGRSWETQYF
TGCGCCAGCAGCTTCCCGCCAGGGCGATCATGGGAGACCCAGTACTTC
>.|TRBJ1-1|TRBV10-1|TRBD1
CASSPQGMTEAFF
TGCGCCAGCAGCCCACAGGGGATGACTGAAGCTTTCTTT
>.|TRBJ1-5|TRBV28|.
CASSPTDFSNQPQHF
TGTGCCAGCAGTCCGACAGACTTTAGCAATCAGCCCCAGCATTTT
>once|TRBJ1-5|TRBV27|.
CASSLAVSGQPQHF
TGTGCCAGCAGTTTGGCAGTATCGGGGCAGCCCCAGCATTTT
>.|TRBJ2-7|TRBV5-8|TRBD2
CASSFFTSGASSYEQYF
TGTGCCAGCAGCTTCTTCACTAGCGGGGCTTCCTCCTACGAGCAGTACTTC
>.|TRBJ1-1|TRBV6-6|TRBD1
CASSNGQGGTEAFF
TGTGCCAGCAGCAACGGACAGGGCGGCACTGAAGCTTTCTTT
>.|TRBJ1-1|TRBV19|.
CASSISGKAFF
TGTGCCAGTAGTATAAGCGGGAAAGCTTTCTTT